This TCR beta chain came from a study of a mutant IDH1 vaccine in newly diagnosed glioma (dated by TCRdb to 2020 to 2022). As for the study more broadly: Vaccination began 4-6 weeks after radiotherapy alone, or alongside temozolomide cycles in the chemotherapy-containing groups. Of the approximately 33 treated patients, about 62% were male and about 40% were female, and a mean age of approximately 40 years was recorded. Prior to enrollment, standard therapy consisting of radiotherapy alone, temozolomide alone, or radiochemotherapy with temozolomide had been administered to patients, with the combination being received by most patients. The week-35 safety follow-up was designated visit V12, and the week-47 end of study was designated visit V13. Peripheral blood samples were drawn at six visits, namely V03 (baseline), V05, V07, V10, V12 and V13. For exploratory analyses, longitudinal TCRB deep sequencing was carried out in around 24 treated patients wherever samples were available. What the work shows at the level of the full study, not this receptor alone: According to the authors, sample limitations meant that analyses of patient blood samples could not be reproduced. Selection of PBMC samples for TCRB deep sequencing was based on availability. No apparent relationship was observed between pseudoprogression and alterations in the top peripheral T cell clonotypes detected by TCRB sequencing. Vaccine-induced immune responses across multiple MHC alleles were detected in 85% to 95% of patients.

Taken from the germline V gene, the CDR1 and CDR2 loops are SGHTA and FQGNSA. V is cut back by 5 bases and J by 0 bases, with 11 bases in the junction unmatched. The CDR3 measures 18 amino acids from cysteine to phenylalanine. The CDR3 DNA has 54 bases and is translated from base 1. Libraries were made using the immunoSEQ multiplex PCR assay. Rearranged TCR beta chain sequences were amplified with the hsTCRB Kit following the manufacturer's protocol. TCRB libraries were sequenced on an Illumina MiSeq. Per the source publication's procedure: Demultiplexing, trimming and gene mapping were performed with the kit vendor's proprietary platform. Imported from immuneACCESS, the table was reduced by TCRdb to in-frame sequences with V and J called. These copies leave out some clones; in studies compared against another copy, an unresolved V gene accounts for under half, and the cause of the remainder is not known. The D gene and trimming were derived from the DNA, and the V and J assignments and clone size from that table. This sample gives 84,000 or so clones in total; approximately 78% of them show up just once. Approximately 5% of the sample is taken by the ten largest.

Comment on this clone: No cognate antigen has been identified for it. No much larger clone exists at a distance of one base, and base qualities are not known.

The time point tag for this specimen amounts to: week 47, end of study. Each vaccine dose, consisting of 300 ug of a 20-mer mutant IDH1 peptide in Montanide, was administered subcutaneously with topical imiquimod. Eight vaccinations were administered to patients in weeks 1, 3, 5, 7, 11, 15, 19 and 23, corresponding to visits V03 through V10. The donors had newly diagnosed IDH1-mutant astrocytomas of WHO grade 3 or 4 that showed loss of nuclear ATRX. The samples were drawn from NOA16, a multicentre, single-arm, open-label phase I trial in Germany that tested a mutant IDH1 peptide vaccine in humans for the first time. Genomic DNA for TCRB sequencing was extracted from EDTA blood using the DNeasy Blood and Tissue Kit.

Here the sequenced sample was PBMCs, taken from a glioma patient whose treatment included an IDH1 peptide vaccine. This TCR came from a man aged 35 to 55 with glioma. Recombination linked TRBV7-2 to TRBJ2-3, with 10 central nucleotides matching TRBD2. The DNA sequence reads TGTGCCAGCAGCCTAAAACTAGCGGGGAGTTATAGCACAGATACGCAGTATTTT. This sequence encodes CASSLKLAGSYSTDTQYF.